This TCR beta chain was identified in a study of a mutant IDH1 vaccine in newly diagnosed glioma. Study-wide background: Males made up around 62% and females roughly 40% of treated patients, whose mean age was about 41 years.

Comments on this clone: Its cognate antigen is unknown.

Time point: week 35, safety follow-up. Vaccine doses each comprised 300 ug of mutant IDH1 20-mer peptide, with topical imiquimod. Donors had new IDH1-mutant astrocytomas of WHO grade 3 or 4 (ATRX-lost). Germline CDR1 and CDR2: MGHRA and YSYEKL. V was clipped by 2 bases and J by 6 bases; unmatched bases: 3. The CDR3 is made up of 14 amino acids. Assay used: immunoSEQ multiplex PCR; TCRdb lists only in-frame clones, some missing. Among about 60,000 clones listed, 80% to 90% were seen once. The source material was PBMCs, sampled from a glioma patient whose treatment included an IDH1 peptide vaccine. This sequence was found in a man in his forties with glioma. This chain uses TRBV4-1 with TRBJ2-7, with TRBD2 identical over 11 bases. DNA for the CDR3: TGCGCCAGCAGCCAAACTAGCGGGAGTGGCGAGCAGTACTTC. Translated: CASSQTSGSGEQYF.